The present T cell receptor beta chain was sequenced within a study of beta chain features in type 1 diabetes. Germline CDR1 LNHDA, CDR2 SQIVND (reference sequence). This CDR3 contains 14 residues. Losses at the gene ends were 3 bases for V and 4 bases for J; bases not matched to a gene: 4. The whole isolated RNA underwent reverse transcription, so sequencing captured expressed TCRB transcripts. The protocol was immunoSEQ multiplex PCR, while the TCRdb copy is restricted to in-frame clones and leaves out a portion. The sample records 60,000 or so clones, roughly 60% being singletons. The receptor was derived from a woman under 30 in good health. The chain has TRBV19 and TRBJ1-2; 8 bases agree with TRBD1. Sequencing used Tregs from blood. CDR3: CASSIRGQGYGYTF. DNA for the CDR3: TGTGCCAGTAGTATCAGGGGGCAAGGCTATGGCTACACCTTC.